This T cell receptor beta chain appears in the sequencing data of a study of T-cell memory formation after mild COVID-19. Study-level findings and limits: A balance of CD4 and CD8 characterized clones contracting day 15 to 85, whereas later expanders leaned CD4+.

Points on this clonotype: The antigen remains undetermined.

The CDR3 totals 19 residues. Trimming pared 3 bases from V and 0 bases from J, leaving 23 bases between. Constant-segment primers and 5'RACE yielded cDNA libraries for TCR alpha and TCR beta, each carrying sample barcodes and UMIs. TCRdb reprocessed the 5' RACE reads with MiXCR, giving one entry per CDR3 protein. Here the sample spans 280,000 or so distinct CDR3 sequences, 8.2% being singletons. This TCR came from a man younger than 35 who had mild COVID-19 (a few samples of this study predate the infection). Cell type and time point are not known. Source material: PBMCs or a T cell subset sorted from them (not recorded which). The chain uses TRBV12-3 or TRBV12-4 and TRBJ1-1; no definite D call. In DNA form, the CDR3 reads TGTGCCAGCAGTTTCAGCGGCCGTCCTTCAGTATTCATGAACACTGAAGCTTTCTTT. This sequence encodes CASSFSGRPSVFMNTEAFF.